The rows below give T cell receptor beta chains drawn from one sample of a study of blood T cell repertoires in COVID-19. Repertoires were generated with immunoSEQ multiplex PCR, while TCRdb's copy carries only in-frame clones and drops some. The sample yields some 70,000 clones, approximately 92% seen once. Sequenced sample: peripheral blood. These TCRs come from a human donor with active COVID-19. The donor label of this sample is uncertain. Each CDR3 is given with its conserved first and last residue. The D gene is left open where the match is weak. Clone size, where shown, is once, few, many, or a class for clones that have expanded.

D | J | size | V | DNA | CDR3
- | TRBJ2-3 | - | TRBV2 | TGTGCCAGCGGTCTGCGCCGGGATACGCAGTATTTT | CASGLRRDTQYF
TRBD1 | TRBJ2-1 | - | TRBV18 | TGTGCCAGCTCGCCGGACAGGGGGTCCTACAATGAGCAGTTCTTC | CASSPDRGSYNEQFF
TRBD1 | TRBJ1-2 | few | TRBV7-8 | TGTGCCAGCAGCTACCGGGACAGAAAGTATGGCTACACCTTC | CASSYRDRKYGYTF
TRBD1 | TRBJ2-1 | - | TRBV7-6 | TGTGCCAGCAGCTTAGCTGTGGGACAGGGGTATGAGCAGTTCTTC | CASSLAVGQGYEQFF
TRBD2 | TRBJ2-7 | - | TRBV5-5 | TGTGCCAGCAGCTTGCGACTAGCGCCCTCCGAGCAGTACTTC | CASSLRLAPSEQYF
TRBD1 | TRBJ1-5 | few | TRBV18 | TGTGCCAGCTCACAAGGGACAGGGGTTAACGGTCAGCCCCAGCATTTT | CASSQGTGVNGQPQHF
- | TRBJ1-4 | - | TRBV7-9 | TGTGCCAGCAGCTTATTAGGGGCAGCTAATGAAAAACTGTTTTTT | CASSLLGAANEKLFF
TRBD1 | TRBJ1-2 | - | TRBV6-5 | TGTGCCAGCAGCGCGGGACAGACGACCTATGGCTACACCTTC | CASSAGQTTYGYTF
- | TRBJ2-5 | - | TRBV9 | TGTGCCAGCAGCGCACCCTCATGGGCAGGGTCAGGCGAAGAGACCCAGTACTTC | CASSAPSWAGSGEETQYF
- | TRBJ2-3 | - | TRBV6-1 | TGTGCCAGCAGTGAGGAGGCCGACACAGATACGCAGTATTTT | CASSEEADTDTQYF
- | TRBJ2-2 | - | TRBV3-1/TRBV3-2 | TGTGCCAGCAGCCAACAGGGCCCCGGGGAGCTGTTTTTT | CASSQQGPGELFF
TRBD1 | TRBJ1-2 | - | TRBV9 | TGTGCCAGCAGCGTAGCTGGGACAGACGCTAAGTTTGGCTACACCTTC | CASSVAGTDAKFGYTF
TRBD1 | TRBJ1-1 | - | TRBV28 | TGTGCCAGCAGTCCCGCGGGACAGCTGAACACTGAAGCTTTCTTT | CASSPAGQLNTEAFF
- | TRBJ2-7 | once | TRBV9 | TGTGCCAGCAGCGTAGCTGACAGATCCTACGAGCAGTACTTC | CASSVADRSYEQYF
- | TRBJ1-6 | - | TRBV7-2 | TGTGCCAGCAGCCCGGACAGTAATTCACCCCTCCACTTT | CASSPDSNSPLHF
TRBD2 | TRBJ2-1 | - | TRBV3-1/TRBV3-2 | TGTGCCAGCAGCCAGACTAGCGGGTCGTACAATGAGCAGTTCTTC | CASSQTSGSYNEQFF
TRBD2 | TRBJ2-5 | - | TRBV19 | TGTGCCAGTAGCGGGACTAGCGGTATGATGTCCCAGTACTTC | CASSGTSGMMSQYF
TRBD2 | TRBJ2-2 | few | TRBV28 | TGTGCCAGCAGTTTATCGCGGGGGTTCGGAACCGGGGAGCTGTTTTTT | CASSLSRGFGTGELFF